One T cell receptor beta chain is described in this entry. Sequenced by immunoSEQ multiplex PCR; TCRdb stores in-frame clones only, minus some. This table holds 15,000 to 17,000 clones, around 94% found once. The germline V gene encodes CDR1 SGHRS and CDR2 YFSETQ. Germline trimming cut 7 bases from V and 7 bases from J; bases unmatched to any gene: 10. The CDR3 totals 14 residues. The data originate from a study of Tregs in tolerant kidney transplant recipients. Unstimulated Tregs (CD4+CD25+CD127-) and CD4+CD25- non-Tregs were sorted from PBMCs. Sequencing input: CD8+ T cells from blood. The clonotype was recovered from a human donor in good health. The gene calls are TRBV5-1 and TRBJ1-1; 10 nucleotides agree with TRBD1. The CDR3 region is CASYLTGGAGEAFF. CDR3 in DNA: TGCGCCAGCTATCTGACAGGGGGCGCCGGTGAAGCTTTCTTT. The variable domain in full, with the rest retrieved from reference TRBV5-1 and TRBJ1-1, is KAGVTQTPRYLIKTRGQQVTLSCSPISGHRSVSWYQQTPGQGLQFLFEYFSETQRNKGNFPGRFSGRQFSNSRSEMNVSTLELGDSALYLCASYLTGGAGEAFFGQGTRLTVV.